This note documents a single TCR beta chain sequence. Trimming removed 6 bases from V and 1 base from J; junction bases left unmatched: 3. The CDR3 runs to 13 residues. CDR1 SGHTA and CDR2 FQGNSA come from the germline V gene. Authors' processing steps: Estimation of nucleated cell counts was performed using reference gene primer amplification. Using immunoSEQ multiplex PCR, the repertoire was profiled, and TCRdb retains in-frame clones only, with some absent. That table supplies the V and J calls and clone size; D and trimming were determined from the DNA. The sample lists 95,000 to 120,000 clones, around 85% occurring once. The source of the sample is a study of blood T cell repertoires in COVID-19. As for the study in general: Specimens from acute and convalescent COVID-19 originated in the United States, Italy and Spain. PBMCs, B-cell-depleted T cells, or T cells were the source of the cDNA or gDNA that made up the material.

This chain joins TRBV7-2 and TRBJ2-7; TRBD2 matches 7 bases. This clonotype was sampled from a human donor in a cohort sampled during active COVID-19. Sequencing used peripheral blood. This CDR3 reads CASRRDYSYEQYF. The DNA of the CDR3 is TGTGCCAGCAGGAGGGACTATTCCTACGAGCAGTACTTC.